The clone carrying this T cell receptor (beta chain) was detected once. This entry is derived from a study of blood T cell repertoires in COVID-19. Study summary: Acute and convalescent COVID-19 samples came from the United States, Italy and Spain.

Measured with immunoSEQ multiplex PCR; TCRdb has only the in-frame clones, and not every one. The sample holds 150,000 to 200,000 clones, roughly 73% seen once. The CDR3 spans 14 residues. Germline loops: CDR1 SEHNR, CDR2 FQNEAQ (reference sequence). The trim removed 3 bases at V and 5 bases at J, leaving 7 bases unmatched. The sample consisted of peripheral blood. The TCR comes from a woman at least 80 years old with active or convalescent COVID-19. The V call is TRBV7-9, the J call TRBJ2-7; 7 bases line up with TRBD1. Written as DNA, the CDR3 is TGTGCCAGCAGCTTCGGGACAGTCAACAACGAGCAGTACTTC. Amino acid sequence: CASSFGTVNNEQYF.